The 12 T cell receptor beta chains listed next were all sequenced from one sample in a study of lymphopenia after photon versus proton radiotherapy. The data were produced by immunoSEQ multiplex PCR, yet TCRdb's version contains in-frame clones alone and is incomplete. The repertoire includes about 29,000 clones, approximately 90% of them detected once, and 50% sits in the top ten. Sequencing used peripheral blood, obtained from a patient treated with proton-based radiotherapy. These receptors were collected from a woman aged 60-75 years with cholangiocarcinoma. Some clones in this sample may be carry-over from other donors' samples.

The chain employs TRBV7-6 and TRBJ2-1; D remains ambiguous. Germline V gene lookup returns CDR1 SGHVS and CDR2 FNYEAQ. Trimming stripped 2 bases from V and 6 bases from J, with 8 bases between. The CDR3 loop spans 13 amino acids. Written as DNA, the CDR3 is TGTGCCAGCAGCTTACACCTTGCCAATGAGCAGTTCTTC. Its translation: CASSLHLANEQFF.

The chain recombines TRBV9 with TRBJ2-1; TRBD2 aligns across 7 bases. The CDR3 spans 15 residues. In germline, CDR1 is SGDLS, CDR2 YYNGEE. V shed 3 bases and J 15 bases; nucleotides not matched to a gene: 18. CDR3 region: CASSEGQITSDKRFF. The CDR3 coding sequence is TGTGCCAGCAGCGAGGGGCAGATCACTAGCGACAAGAGGTTCTTC.

The V gene is TRBV28, the J gene TRBJ1-5; D gene ambiguous. CDR1 is MDHEN and CDR2 is SYDVKM in the germline V gene. Trimming cost V 1 base and J 4 bases, with 17 bases left between them. The CDR3 covers 17 residues. In nucleotides, the CDR3 is TGTGCCAGCAGTTTATCTTCCCGGGGAAATTTAAATCAGCCCCAGCATTTT. It translates to CASSLSSRGNLNQPQHF.

This clone was seen a few times. This chain joins TRBV29-1 and TRBJ1-1; TRBD1 might be the D (6 bases). The CDR3 runs to 13 residues. Germline V gene data show CDR1 as SQVTM and CDR2 as ANQGSEA. The V and J ends lost 6 bases and 1 base respectively, with 12 bases between them. This chain's CDR3 is CSVDRTWNTEAFF. CDR3 coding DNA: TGCAGCGTCGACAGGACTTGGAACACTGAAGCTTTCTTT.

Here the CDR3 DNA reads TGTGCTAGTGGCCATAATCAACAGACTAGCCGTTATGAGCAGTTCTTC. Its translation is CASGHNQQTSRYEQFF. The V gene is TRBV12-5, the J gene TRBJ2-1; 7 nucleotides line up with TRBD2. The CDR3 length is 16 residues. Unmatched junction bases numbered 16, after V lost 6 bases and J lost 8 bases. CDR1 and CDR2 (germline): LGHNT, FRNRAP. Full variable domain (remainder filled in from reference TRBV12-5 and TRBJ2-1): DARVTQTPRHKVTEMGQEVTMRCQPILGHNTVFWYRQTMMQGLELLAYFRNRAPLDDSGMPKDRFSAEMPDATLATLKIQPSEPRDSAVYFCASGHNQQTSRYEQFFGPGTRLTVL.

The rearrangement uses TRBV7-9 and TRBJ2-5; 10 nucleotides agree with TRBD2. In germline, CDR1 is SEHNR, CDR2 FQNEAQ (reference sequence). Losses at the gene ends were 5 bases for V and 1 base for J; bases not matched to a gene: 7. The CDR3 length is 16 residues. This chain's CDR3 is CASSPPAGGSQETQYF. The DNA of the CDR3 is TGTGCCAGCAGCCCCCCAGCGGGGGGGAGCCAAGAGACCCAGTACTTC.

The V call is TRBV2, the J call TRBJ1-1, with D unresolved. V lost 8 bases, J lost 6 bases, and 10 bases lay in between. Germline-derived CDR1 and CDR2 are SNHLY and FYNNEI. The CDR3 totals 11 residues. In nucleotides, the CDR3 is TGTGCCAGCCGGTATTCTGCTGAAGCTTTCTTT. This encodes CASRYSAEAFF.

This clone was picked up one time. This sequence joins TRBV5-5 and TRBJ1-2; D call uncertain. V lost 1 base and J 2 bases, leaving 21 bases between the germline ends. Germline-derived CDR1 and CDR2 are SGHKS and YYEKEE (reference sequence). This CDR3 is 18 amino acids long. This CDR3 is CASSLSSTQSGENYGYTF. CDR3 nucleotides: TGTGCCAGCAGCTTGTCCTCCACCCAATCGGGCGAGAACTATGGCTACACCTTC.

The chain recombines TRBV7-8 with TRBJ2-7; D unclear. This CDR3 comprises 13 residues. Germline V CDR1 and CDR2: SGHVS, FQNEAQ. V was cut by 5 bases and J by 2 bases, with 10 bases left in between. CDR3 sequence reads: CASSQGLAYEQYF. The CDR3 DNA reads as TGTGCCAGCAGCCAAGGGCTCGCCTACGAGCAGTACTTC.

V and J are TRBV11-1 and TRBJ1-6, with a tentative D call TRBD1 (5 bases). This CDR3 spans 14 amino acids. Trimming took 5 bases from V and 7 from J, leaving 12 bases between them. The germline gives CDR1 SGHAT, CDR2 FQDESV (reference sequence). The CDR3 nucleotides are TGTGCCAGCAGCCTTGGGGCCAGAAATTCACCCCTCCACTTT. This codes for CASSLGARNSPLHF.

CDR3 coding DNA: TGTGCCGGGACCTGGGGGGACGGCAATGAGCAGTTCTTC. Translation gives CAGTWGDGNEQFF. This chain connects TRBV7-9 to TRBJ2-1; D is possibly TRBD2 (6 bases). The CDR3 sequence is 13 residues long. Germline CDR1 is SEHNR and CDR2 is FQNEAQ (reference sequence). The V end lost 11 bases, the J end lost 6 bases, and 17 bases lay between the germline ends.

The J gene is TRBJ2-1, the V gene TRBV6-5; TRBD2 aligns across 8 bases. The length of the CDR3 is 14 residues. Germline V CDR1 and CDR2: MNHEY, SVGAGI. J gave up 7 bases and V 5 bases, and 7 bases lay outside the gene matches. The CDR3 reads CASSSSGNLNEQFF. The CDR3 DNA sequence: TGTGCCAGCAGTAGTAGCGGGAATTTGAATGAGCAGTTCTTC.